This record looks at one T cell receptor (beta chain) sequence and its context. What it recognizes is unknown. These data come from a study of T cell repertoires in cytomegalovirus infection. Turning to the study itself: Public TCR beta signatures indicated both CMV infection and matching HLA type.

TCRdb reanalysed the reads using MiXCR and keeps one entry per CDR3 protein. Here the sample spans 150,000 to 200,000 distinct CDR3 sequences, about 21% being singletons. CDR1 and CDR2 from the germline V gene are SGHAT and FQNNGV. The CDR3 consists of 15 residues. V lost 2 bases and J lost 5; bases outside the gene matches: 8. Overall study findings and caveats: HLA-C-restricted CMV-specific TCR beta clonotypes were dominant in the ex vivo response. Summed public TCR beta family frequency identified CMV carriers bearing the relevant HLA.

The sample comprised PBMCs. The chain is built from TRBV11-2 and TRBJ1-1, with 7 bases aligning to TRBD1. The sequence came from a human donor in good health (CMV status not recorded). Some clones in this sample may be carry-over from other donors' samples. CDR3 residues: CASSLFQGGATEAFF. The CDR3 DNA is TGTGCCAGCAGCTTATTTCAGGGGGGGGCAACTGAAGCTTTCTTT.